The 9 T cell receptor beta chains below were found in one sample sequenced in a study of blood T cell repertoires in COVID-19. Generated by immunoSEQ multiplex PCR, the TCRdb table keeps only in-frame clones and is missing some. The table includes fewer than 400,000 clones, over 75% detected once. Sequencing was done on a sample of PBMCs or T cells enriched from blood (not recorded which). Receptors originate from a man aged 25 to 40 who had recovered from COVID-19.

The chain is built from TRBV19 and TRBJ2-1, with 9 positions matching TRBD2. In germline, CDR1 is LNHDA, CDR2 SQIVND (reference sequence). J gave up 6 bases and V 6 bases, and 12 bases lay outside the gene matches. The CDR3 is made up of 16 amino acids. CDR3 sequence reads: CASRRLAVGGGNEQFF. CDR3 coding DNA: TGTGCCAGTAGGAGACTAGCGGTCGGTGGTGGCAATGAGCAGTTCTTC.

Here the CDR3 DNA reads TGTGCCAGCTCACCACCTGTCAGCTCCTACAATGAGCAGTTCTTC. Its protein product is CASSPPVSSYNEQFF. The chain has TRBV18 and TRBJ2-1; no definite D call. CDR1 and CDR2 (germline): KGHSH, LQKENI. CDR3 length: 15 amino acids. Trimming shortened V by 0 bases and J by 0 bases, and 6 bases separated the two germline ends.

Notes on this clone: Other DNA sequences in the sample encode the same CDR3. The chain couples TRBV9 to TRBJ2-2; TRBD2 agrees at 7 bases. V dropped 2 bases and J dropped 5; count of bases not matched to a gene: 3. The CDR3 has 14 amino acids. Germline V lookup: CDR1 SGDLS, CDR2 YYNGEE. The CDR3 protein is CASSVGGGTGELFF. CDR3 sequence (DNA): TGTGCCAGCAGCGTGGGGGGAGGGACCGGGGAGCTGTTTTTT.

This chain links TRBV4-1 with TRBJ2-3, with 10 positions matching TRBD1. The trim removed 5 bases at V and 3 bases at J, leaving 2 bases unmatched. From germline, CDR1 is MGHRA and CDR2 YSYEKL. CDR3 size: 14 residues. The DNA of the CDR3 is TGCGCCAGCAGCGACAGGGGGCCGACAGATACGCAGTATTTT. It yields the protein CASSDRGPTDTQYF.

In its sample, this clone was seen once. This chain joins TRBV27 and TRBJ1-3; 10 positions agree with TRBD1. The CDR3 has 15 residues. Germline trimming cut 3 bases from V and 2 bases from J; bases unmatched to any gene: 1. Germline V CDR1 and CDR2: MNHEY, SMNVEV (reference sequence). Here the CDR3 reads CASSLGTGAGNTIYF. The CDR3 region has the DNA TGTGCCAGCAGTTTGGGGACAGGGGCTGGAAACACCATATATTTT.

The chain recombines TRBV19 with TRBJ2-7; the match to TRBD1 covers 12 bases. Losses at the gene ends were 5 bases for V and 3 bases for J; bases not matched to a gene: 8. The germline CDR1 and CDR2 sequences are LNHDA and SQIVND (reference sequence). This CDR3 contains 16 residues. This CDR3 is CASSGTGQGADYEQYF. CDR3 in DNA: TGTGCCAGTAGTGGAACGGGACAGGGGGCCGACTACGAGCAGTACTTC.

The rearrangement links TRBV2 to TRBJ1-5; D possibly corresponds to TRBD1 (5 bases). Germline V gene lookup returns CDR1 SNHLY and CDR2 FYNNEI. The CDR3 extends over 15 amino acids. V lost 5 bases to trimming and J lost 4 bases, with 15 bases between them. CDR3 in DNA: TGTGCCAGCAGTCCCTCAGGGTTGTCGAATCAGCCCCAGCATTTT. It is translated as CASSPSGLSNQPQHF.

The gene calls are TRBV11-2 and TRBJ2-5, with D perhaps TRBD1 (5 bases). The CDR3 runs to 15 residues. Germline assignment: CDR1 SGHAT and CDR2 FQNNGV. The V gene lost 5 bases and the J gene lost 1 base, with 14 bases spanning the gap. CDR3 bases: TGTGCCAGCAGCCAAGCAGGGTTTGCCCAAGAGACCCAGTACTTC. Translated, it gives CASSQAGFAQETQYF. Together with reference TRBV11-2 and TRBJ2-5, the CDR3 gives the full variable domain: EAGVAQSPRYKIIEKRQSVAFWCNPISGHATLYWYQQILGQGPKLLIQFQNNGVVDDSQLPKDRFSAERLKGVDSTLKIQPAKLEDSAVYLCASSQAGFAQETQYFGPGTRLLVL.

The chain is built from TRBV30 and TRBJ2-7, with 7 bases identical to TRBD1. The CDR3 has 13 residues. In germline, CDR1 is GTSNPN, CDR2 SVGIG (reference sequence). V was clipped by 2 bases and J by 3 bases; unmatched bases: 4. CDR3 residues: CAWSRQGRYEQYF. Here the CDR3 DNA reads TGTGCCTGGAGTCGACAGGGCCGCTACGAGCAGTACTTC.